This is a list of T cell receptor beta chains from one sample in a study of spatial heterogeneity in lung cancer. TCRdb called the 5' RACE reads again in MiXCR, with one record for every CDR3 protein. This sample has some 5,500 distinct CDR3 sequences, with 8.5% to 10% found just once. The specimen comprised lung tumor tissue, sampled at surgery. These receptors all come from a female donor with early-stage non-small cell lung cancer. CDR3s leave out the opening cysteine and the closing phenylalanine or tryptophan.

v_call	j_call	cdr3_aa
TRBV12-3/TRBV12-4	TRBJ1-2	ASSYGYGYT
TRBV20-1	TRBJ2-7	SASAGAHSYEQY
TRBV29-1	TRBJ2-1	SVEESLARF
TRBV11-2	TRBJ1-2	ASSFQQALTGGYT
TRBV18	TRBJ2-1	ASSPGQYDEQF
TRBV4-1	TRBJ1-2	ASSLIDSYGYT
TRBV7-3	TRBJ2-1	ASSLRRDRDSEQF
TRBV7-9	TRBJ2-7	ASSYPGGGEQY
TRBV3-1	TRBJ1-1	ASSLTGAEAF
TRBV28	TRBJ1-3	ATGTGNSGNTIY
TRBV18	TRBJ1-1	ASSSRTGQKRTEAF
TRBV4-3	TRBJ2-1	ASSPSGVSGGNNEQF
TRBV11-3	TRBJ2-1	ASSPGTDDEQF
TRBV20-1	TRBJ2-3	SAIGTRSPDTQY
TRBV27	TRBJ2-3	ASSVRGLAGGFTDTQY
TRBV7-9	TRBJ2-6	ASSLGQAGANVLT
TRBV28	TRBJ2-1	ASSRNNEQF
TRBV4-1	TRBJ2-5	ASSPRQGGSQETQY
TRBV18	TRBJ1-5	ASSPYGIDQPQH
TRBV6-2/TRBV6-3	TRBJ1-2	ASSYHSGTDYGYT
TRBV12-3/TRBV12-4	TRBJ2-3	ASSLAFGTGGPTDTQY
TRBV6-2/TRBV6-3	TRBJ1-2	ASSFQQGPYGYT
TRBV4-3	TRBJ1-5	ASSQEYWEIKH
TRBV5-6	TRBJ2-2	ASSFQTGELF
TRBV7-3	TRBJ2-2	ASRDRGRDTGELF
TRBV9	TRBJ1-2	ASSVEAGPNYGYT
TRBV4-1	TRBJ2-7	ASSQVQAPYEQY
TRBV20-1	TRBJ2-5	SAMVAGTQETQY
TRBV6-5	TRBJ2-7	ASKKGRVYEQY
TRBV6-1	TRBJ2-3	ASRTRDRVADTQY
TRBV5-1	TRBJ1-6	ASSRGTGGDSPLH
TRBV28	TRBJ1-4	ASSLTGWNEKLF
TRBV5-8	TRBJ1-2	ASSLVGYT
TRBV27	TRBJ1-3	ASSFGRGNTIY
TRBV28	TRBJ1-4	ASQGQSATNEKLF
TRBV6-2/TRBV6-3	TRBJ1-1	ASSYPPGAPNTEAF
TRBV6-2/TRBV6-3	TRBJ1-1	ASSHGTLEAF
TRBV9	TRBJ2-2	ASSVASWPTGELF
TRBV9	TRBJ2-3	ASSVGGLAGGADTQY
TRBV20-1	TRBJ2-4	SAIPEIPSYGIQY
TRBV9	TRBJ1-1	ASSVTGQNTEAF
TRBV20-1	TRBJ1-2	SARDSYNYGYT
TRBV12-5	TRBJ2-2	ASGLLTGKETGELF
TRBV6-1	TRBJ2-7	ASSVLDGRNNEQY
TRBV6-2/TRBV6-3	TRBJ2-7	ASSYKGTYEQY
TRBV6-5	TRBJ1-2	ASSTRTGTAWGYT
TRBV12-3/TRBV12-4	TRBJ1-2	ASSQSRGRNYGYT
TRBV6-2/TRBV6-3	TRBJ2-7	ASSSLGINYEQY
TRBV30	TRBJ2-7	AWRGTGNAYEQY
TRBV29-1	TRBJ2-5	SVGTGRRETQY
TRBV29-1	TRBJ1-1	SVSGQAGMNTEAF
TRBV19	TRBJ1-5	ASLRTAHSNQPQH
TRBV30	TRBJ1-1	AWSPGPNTEAF